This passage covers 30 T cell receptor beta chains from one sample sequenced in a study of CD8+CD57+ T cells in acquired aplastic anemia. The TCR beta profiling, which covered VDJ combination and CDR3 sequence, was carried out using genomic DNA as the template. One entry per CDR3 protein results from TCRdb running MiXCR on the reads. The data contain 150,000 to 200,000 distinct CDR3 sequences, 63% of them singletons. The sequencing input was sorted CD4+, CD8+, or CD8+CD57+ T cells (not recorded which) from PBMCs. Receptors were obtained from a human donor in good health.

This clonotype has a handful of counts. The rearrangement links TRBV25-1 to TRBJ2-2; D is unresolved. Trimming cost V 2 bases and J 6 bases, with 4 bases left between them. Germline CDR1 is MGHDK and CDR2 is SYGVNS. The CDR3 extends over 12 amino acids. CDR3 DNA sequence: TGTGCCAGCAGTGAAGGGGCCGGGGAGCTGTTTTTT. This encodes CASSEGAGELFF. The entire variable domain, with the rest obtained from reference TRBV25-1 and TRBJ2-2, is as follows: EADIYQTPRYLVIGTGKKITLECSQTMGHDKMYWYQQDPGMELHLIHYSYGVNSTEKGDLSSESTVSRIRTEHFPLTLESARPSHTSQYLCASSEGAGELFFGEGSRLTVL.

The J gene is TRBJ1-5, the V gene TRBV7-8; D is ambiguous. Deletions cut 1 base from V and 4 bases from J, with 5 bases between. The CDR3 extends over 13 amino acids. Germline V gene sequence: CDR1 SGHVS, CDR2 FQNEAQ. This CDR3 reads CASSLDRNQPQHF. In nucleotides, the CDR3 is TGTGCCAGCAGCTTAGATAGGAATCAGCCCCAGCATTTT.

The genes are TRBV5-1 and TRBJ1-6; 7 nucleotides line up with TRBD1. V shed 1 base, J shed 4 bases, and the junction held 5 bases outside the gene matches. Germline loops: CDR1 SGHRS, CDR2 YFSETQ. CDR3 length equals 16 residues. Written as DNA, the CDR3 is TGCGCCAGCAGCTTGATGACAGGGACGTATAATTCACCCCTCCACTTT. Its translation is CASSLMTGTYNSPLHF.

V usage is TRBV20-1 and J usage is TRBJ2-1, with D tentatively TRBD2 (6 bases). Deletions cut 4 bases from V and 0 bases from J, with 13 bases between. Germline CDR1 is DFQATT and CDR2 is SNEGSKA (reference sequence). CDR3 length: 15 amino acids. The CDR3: CSATSGGTSYNEQFF. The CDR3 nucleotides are TGCAGTGCTACCTCAGGCGGGACCTCCTACAATGAGCAGTTCTTC.

For the CDR3, the DNA is TGTGCCAGCAGTGACTCCACAGGGGACGGCTACACCTTC. Translated, it gives CASSDSTGDGYTF. The gene calls are TRBV6-4 and TRBJ1-2; 7 bases agree with TRBD1. The V segment lost 0 bases and the J segment 8 bases; nucleotides outside the gene matches: 3. CDR3 size: 13 residues. In germline, CDR1 is MRHNA, CDR2 SNTAGT.

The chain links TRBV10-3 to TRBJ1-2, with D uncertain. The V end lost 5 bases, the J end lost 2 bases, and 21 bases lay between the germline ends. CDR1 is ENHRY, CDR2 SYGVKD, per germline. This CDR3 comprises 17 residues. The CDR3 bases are TGTGCCATCAGTTCACGCCAGCCAATCCCCACAAACTATGGCTACACCTTC. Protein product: CAISSRQPIPTNYGYTF.

The CDR3 DNA is TGTGCCAGTAGTTCCCGTCAGGTCCAGTACTTC. It encodes CASSSRQVQYF. The V and J genes are TRBV25-1 and TRBJ2-5; no clear D. Germline V gene sequence: CDR1 MGHDK, CDR2 SYGVNS. This CDR3 spans 11 amino acids. The V end lost 9 bases, the J end lost 10 bases, and 15 bases lay between the germline ends.

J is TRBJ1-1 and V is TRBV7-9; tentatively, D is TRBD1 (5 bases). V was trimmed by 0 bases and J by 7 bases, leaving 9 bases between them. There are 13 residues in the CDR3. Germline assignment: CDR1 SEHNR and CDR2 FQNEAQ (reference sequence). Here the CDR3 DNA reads TGTGCCAGCAGCTTAGCGGGCAGGGATGAAGCTTTCTTT. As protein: CASSLAGRDEAFF.

CDR3 sequence reads: CASSLDGTVGEKLFF. CDR3 in DNA: TGTGCCAGCAGCTTAGATGGGACAGTCGGTGAAAAACTGTTTTTT. The rearrangement links TRBV7-9 to TRBJ1-4; TRBD1 matches at 7 bases. Germline V gene data show CDR1 as SEHNR and CDR2 as FQNEAQ (reference sequence). This CDR3 comprises 15 residues. V gave up 1 base and J gave up 7 bases; unmatched junction bases: 6.

The CDR3 region is CASSPGLGTQYF. CDR3 in DNA: TGTGCCAGCTCACCGGGACTTGGGACCCAGTACTTC. The gene calls are TRBV2 and TRBJ2-5, with a possible D match to TRBD2 (6 bases). This CDR3 is built from 12 residues. V shed 8 bases and J shed 7 bases, with 14 bases lying between them. Per germline, CDR1 SNHLY and CDR2 FYNNEI.

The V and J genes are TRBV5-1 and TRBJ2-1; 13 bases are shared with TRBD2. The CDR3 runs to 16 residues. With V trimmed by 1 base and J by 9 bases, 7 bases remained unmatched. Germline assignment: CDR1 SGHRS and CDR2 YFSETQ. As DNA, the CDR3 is TGCGCCAGCAGCTTGCCCGGGACTAGCGGGACCAGTGAGCAGTTCTTC. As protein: CASSLPGTSGTSEQFF.

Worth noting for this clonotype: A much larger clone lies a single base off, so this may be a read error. The CDR3: CASSESAFSTNTQYF. The CDR3 DNA follows: TGTGCCAGCAGTGAAAGCGCGTTCAGCACAAATACGCAGTATTTT. V and J are TRBV25-1 and TRBJ2-3; D is ambiguous. This CDR3 has 15 residues. The germline gives CDR1 MGHDK, CDR2 SYGVNS.

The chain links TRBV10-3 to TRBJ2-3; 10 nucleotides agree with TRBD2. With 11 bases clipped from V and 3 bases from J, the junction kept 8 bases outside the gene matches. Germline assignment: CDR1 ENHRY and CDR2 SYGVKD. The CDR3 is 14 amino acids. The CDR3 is CAVTGTSVTDTQYF. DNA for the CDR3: TGTGCCGTCACCGGGACTAGCGTTACAGATACGCAGTATTTT.

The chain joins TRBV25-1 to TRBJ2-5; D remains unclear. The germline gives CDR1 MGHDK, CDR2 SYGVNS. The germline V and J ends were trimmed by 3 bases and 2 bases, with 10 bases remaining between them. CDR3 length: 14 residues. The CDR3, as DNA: TGTGCCAGCAGTGAGCTGCGGTCACAAGAGACCCAGTACTTC. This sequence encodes CASSELRSQETQYF.

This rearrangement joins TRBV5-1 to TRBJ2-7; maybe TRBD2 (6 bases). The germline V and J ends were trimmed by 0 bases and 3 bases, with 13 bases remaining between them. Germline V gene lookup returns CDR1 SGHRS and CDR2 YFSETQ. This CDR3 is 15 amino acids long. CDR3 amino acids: CASSLGRDSFYEQYF. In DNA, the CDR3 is TGCGCCAGCAGCTTGGGCCGGGACTCTTTCTACGAGCAGTACTTC.

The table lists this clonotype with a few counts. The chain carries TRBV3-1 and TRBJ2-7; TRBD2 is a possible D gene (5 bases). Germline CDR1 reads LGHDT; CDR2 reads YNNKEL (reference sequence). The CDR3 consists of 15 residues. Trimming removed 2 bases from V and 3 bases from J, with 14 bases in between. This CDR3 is CASSQNGVGGYEQYF. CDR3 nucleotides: TGTGCCAGCAGCCAAAACGGGGTGGGTGGCTACGAGCAGTACTTC.

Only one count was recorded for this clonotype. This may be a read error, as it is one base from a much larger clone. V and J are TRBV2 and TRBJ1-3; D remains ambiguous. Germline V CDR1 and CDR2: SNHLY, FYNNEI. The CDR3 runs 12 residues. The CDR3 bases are TGTGCCAGCAGGAACTCTGGAATCACCATATATTTT. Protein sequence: CASRNSGITIYF.

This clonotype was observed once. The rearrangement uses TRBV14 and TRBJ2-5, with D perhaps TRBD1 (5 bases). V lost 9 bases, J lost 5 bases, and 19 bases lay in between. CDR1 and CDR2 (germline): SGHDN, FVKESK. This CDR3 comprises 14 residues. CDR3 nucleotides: TGTGCCAGTAGTGGGGCCTCCTGGGGCGAGACCCAGTACTTC. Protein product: CASSGASWGETQYF.

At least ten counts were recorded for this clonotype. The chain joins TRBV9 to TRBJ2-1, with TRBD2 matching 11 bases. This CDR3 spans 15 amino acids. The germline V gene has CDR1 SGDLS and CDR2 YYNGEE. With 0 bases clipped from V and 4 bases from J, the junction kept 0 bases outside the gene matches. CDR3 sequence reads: CASSVGLAGYNEQFF. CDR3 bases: TGTGCCAGCAGCGTAGGACTAGCGGGATACAATGAGCAGTTCTTC.

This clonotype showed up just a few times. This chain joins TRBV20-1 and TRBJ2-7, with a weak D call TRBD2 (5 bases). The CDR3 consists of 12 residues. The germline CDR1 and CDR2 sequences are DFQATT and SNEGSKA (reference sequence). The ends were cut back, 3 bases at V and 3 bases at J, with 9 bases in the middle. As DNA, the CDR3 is TGCAGTGCTAGCTCTAGCAGCTACGAGCAGTACTTC. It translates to CSASSSSYEQYF.

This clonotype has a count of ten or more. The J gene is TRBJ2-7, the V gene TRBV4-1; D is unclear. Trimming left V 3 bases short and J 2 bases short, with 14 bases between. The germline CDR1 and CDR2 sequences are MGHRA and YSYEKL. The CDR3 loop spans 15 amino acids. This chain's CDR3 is CASSQPALGPYEQYF. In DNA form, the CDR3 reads TGCGCCAGCAGCCAGCCTGCTTTGGGTCCCTACGAGCAGTACTTC.

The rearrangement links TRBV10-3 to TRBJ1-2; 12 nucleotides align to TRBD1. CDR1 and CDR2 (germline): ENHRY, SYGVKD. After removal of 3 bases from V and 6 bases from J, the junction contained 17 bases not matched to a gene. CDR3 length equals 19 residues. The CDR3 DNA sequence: TGTGCCATCAGTGAACGTAAACCGGGACAGGGGGCGCTAAGGCATGGCTACACCTTC. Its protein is CAISERKPGQGALRHGYTF.

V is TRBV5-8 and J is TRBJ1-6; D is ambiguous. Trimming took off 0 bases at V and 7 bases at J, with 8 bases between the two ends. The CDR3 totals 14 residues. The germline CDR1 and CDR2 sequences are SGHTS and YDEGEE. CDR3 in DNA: TGTGCCAGCAGCTTGGGGTGGGAAAATTCACCCCTCCACTTT. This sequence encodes CASSLGWENSPLHF.

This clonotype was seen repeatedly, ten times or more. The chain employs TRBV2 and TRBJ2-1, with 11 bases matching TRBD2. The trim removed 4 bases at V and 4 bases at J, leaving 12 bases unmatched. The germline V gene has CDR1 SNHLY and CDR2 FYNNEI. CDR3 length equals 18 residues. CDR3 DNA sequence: TGTGCCAGCAGTGGCTGGAACCCGGGACTAGCGGCGTACAATGAGCAGTTCTTC. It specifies CASSGWNPGLAAYNEQFF.

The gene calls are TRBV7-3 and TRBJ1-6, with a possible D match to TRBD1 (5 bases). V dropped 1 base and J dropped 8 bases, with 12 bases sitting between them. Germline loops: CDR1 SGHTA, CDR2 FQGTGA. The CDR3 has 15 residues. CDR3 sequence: CASSLSAGVDSPLHF. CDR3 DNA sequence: TGTGCCAGCAGCTTAAGTGCGGGGGTGGATTCACCCCTCCACTTT.

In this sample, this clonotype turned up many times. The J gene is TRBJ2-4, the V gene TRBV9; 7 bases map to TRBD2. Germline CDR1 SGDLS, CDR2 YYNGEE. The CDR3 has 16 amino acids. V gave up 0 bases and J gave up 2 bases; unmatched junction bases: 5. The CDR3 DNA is TGTGCCAGCAGCGTAGATCCGGGAGGTACCAAAAACATTCAGTACTTC. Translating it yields CASSVDPGGTKNIQYF.

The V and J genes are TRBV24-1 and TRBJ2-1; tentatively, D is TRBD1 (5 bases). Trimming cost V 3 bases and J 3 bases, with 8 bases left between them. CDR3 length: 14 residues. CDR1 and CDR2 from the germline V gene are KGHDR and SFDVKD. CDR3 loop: CATSDRTYYNEQFF. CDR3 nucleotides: TGTGCCACCAGTGATAGGACATACTACAATGAGCAGTTCTTC.

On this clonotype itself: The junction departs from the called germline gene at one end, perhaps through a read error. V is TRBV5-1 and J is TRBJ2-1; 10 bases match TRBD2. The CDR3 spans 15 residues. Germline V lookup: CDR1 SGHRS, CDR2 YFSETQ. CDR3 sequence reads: CASSQGASGSYEQFF. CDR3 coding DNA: TGTGCCAGCAGCCAAGGGGCTAGCGGGAGCTACGAGCAGTTCTTC. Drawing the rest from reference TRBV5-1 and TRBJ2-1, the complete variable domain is KAGVTQTPRYLIKTRGQQVTLSCSPISGHRSVSWYQQTPGQGLQFLFEYFSETQRNKGNFPGRFSGRQFSNSRSEMNVSTLELGDSALYLCASSQGASGSYEQFFGPGTRLTVL.

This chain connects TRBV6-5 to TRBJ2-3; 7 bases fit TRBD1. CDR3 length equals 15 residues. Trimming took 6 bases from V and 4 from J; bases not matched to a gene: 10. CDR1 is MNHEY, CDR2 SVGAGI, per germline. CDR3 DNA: TGTGCCAGCAGCGTTACAGGGGTTCTTCCAGATACGCAGTATTTT. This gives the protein CASSVTGVLPDTQYF.

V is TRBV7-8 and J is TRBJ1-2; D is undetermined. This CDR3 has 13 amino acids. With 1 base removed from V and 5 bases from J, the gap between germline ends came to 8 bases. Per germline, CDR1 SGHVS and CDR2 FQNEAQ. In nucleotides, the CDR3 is TGTGCCAGCAGCTTAGGCCGGCGATATGGCTACACCTTC. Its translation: CASSLGRRYGYTF.